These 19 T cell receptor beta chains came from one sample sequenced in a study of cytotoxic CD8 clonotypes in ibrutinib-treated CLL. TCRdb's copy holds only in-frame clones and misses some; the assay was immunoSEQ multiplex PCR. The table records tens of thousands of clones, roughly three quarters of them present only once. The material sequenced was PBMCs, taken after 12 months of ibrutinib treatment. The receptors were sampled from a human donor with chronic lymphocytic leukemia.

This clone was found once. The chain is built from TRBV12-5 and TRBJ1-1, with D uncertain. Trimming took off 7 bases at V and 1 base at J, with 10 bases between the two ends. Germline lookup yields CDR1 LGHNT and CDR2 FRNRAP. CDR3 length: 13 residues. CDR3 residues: CASARGSNTEAFF. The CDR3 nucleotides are TGTGCTAGTGCTCGCGGATCGAACACTGAAGCTTTCTTT.

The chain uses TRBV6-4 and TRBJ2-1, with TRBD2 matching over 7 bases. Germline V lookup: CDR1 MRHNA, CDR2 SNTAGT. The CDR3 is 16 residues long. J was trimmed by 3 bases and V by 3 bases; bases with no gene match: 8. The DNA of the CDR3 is TGTGCCAGCAGTGAAGTTGCGGGCGGGGGCTACAATGAGCAGTTCTTC. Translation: CASSEVAGGGYNEQFF.

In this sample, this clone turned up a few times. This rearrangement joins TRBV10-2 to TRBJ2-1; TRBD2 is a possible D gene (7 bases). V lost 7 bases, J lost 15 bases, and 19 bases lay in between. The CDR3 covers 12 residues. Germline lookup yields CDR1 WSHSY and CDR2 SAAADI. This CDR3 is CASNPTGGEGFF. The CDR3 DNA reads TGCGCCAGCAACCCGACGGGGGGCGAGGGGTTCTTC.

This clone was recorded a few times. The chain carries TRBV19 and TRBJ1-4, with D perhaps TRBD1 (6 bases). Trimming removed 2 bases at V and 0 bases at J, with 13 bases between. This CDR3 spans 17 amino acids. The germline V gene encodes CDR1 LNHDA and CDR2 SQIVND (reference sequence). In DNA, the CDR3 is TGTGCCAGTAGTATACAGGGGACCTTTGCAACTAATGAAAAACTGTTTTTT. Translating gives CASSIQGTFATNEKLFF.

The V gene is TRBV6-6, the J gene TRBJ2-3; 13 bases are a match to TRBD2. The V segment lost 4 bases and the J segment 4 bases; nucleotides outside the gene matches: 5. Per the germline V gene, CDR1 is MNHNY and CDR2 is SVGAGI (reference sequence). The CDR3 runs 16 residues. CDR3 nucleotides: TGTGCCAGCAGTTCCTTGACTAGCGGGGGGCCAGATACGCAGTATTTT. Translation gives CASSSLTSGGPDTQYF.

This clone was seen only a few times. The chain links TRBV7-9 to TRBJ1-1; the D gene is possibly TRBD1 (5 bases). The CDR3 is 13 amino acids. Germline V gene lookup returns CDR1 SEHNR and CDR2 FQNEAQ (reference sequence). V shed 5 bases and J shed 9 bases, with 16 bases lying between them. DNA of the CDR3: TGTGCCAGCAGCCGACAAGGGACGGTGAAAGCTTTCTTT. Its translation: CASSRQGTVKAFF.

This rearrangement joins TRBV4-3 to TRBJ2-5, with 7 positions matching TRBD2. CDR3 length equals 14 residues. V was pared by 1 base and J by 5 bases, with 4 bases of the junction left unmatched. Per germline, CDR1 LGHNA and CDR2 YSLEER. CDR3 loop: CASSQGLGGETQYF. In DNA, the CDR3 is TGCGCCAGCAGCCAAGGTCTGGGGGGGGAGACCCAGTACTTC.

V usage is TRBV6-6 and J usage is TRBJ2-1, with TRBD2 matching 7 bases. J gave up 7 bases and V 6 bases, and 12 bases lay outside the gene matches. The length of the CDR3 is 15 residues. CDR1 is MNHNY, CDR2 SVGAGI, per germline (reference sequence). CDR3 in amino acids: CASRTGRGVVNEQFF. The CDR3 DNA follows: TGTGCCAGCAGGACGGGACGGGGGGTTGTGAATGAGCAGTTCTTC.

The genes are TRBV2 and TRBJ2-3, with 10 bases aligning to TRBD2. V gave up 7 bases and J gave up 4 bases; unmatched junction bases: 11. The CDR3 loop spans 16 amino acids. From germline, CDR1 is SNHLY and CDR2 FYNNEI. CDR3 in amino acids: CASKPLAGGTSDTQYF. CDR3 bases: TGTGCCAGCAAACCATTAGCGGGAGGAACCTCAGATACGCAGTATTTT.

The CDR3 DNA reads TGTGCCAGCAGTGTAGGGGTCGCGAACCAGCCCCAGCATTTT. As protein: CASSVGVANQPQHF. The chain joins TRBV6-1 to TRBJ1-5; maybe TRBD1 (5 bases). This CDR3 contains 14 residues. The germline CDR1 and CDR2 sequences are MNHNS and SASEGT. V was clipped by 4 bases and J by 7 bases, with 14 bases between them.

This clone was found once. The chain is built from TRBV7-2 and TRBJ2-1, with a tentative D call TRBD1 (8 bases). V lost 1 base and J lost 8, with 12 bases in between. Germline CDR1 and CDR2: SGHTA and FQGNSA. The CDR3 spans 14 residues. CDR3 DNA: TGTGCCAGCAGCTTAGGGACAGGGAGGGATGAGCAGTTCTTC. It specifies CASSLGTGRDEQFF.

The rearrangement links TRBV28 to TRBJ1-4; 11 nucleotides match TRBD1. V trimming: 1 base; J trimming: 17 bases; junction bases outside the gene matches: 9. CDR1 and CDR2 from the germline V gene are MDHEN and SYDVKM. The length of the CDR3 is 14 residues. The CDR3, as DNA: TGTGCCAGCAGTTTATCGCCCGCGGACAGGGGGCTCTTTTTT. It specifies CASSLSPADRGLFF.

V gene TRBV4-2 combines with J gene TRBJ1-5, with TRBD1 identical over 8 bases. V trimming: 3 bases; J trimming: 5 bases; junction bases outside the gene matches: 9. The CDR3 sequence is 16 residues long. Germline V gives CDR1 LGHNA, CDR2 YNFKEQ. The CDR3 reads CASSHHAQGADQPQHF. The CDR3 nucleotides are TGTGCCAGCAGCCATCACGCGCAGGGGGCGGATCAGCCCCAGCATTTT.

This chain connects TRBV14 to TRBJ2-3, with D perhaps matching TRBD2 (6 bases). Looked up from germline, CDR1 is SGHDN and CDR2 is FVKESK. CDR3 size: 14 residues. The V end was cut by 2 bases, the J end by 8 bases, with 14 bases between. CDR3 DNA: TGTGCCAGCAGCCAAAGTCTAGCGCATGCTACGCAGTATTTT. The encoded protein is CASSQSLAHATQYF.

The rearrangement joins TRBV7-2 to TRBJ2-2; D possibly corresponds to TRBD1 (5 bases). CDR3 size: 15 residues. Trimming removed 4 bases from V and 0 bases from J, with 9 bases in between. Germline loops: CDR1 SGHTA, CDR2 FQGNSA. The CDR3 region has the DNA TGTGCCAGCAGCTGGACAACGACGAACACCGGGGAGCTGTTTTTT. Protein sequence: CASSWTTTNTGELFF. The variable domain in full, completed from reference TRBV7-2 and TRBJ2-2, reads GAGVSQSPSNKVTEKGKDVELRCDPISGHTALYWYRQSLGQGLEFLIYFQGNSAPDKSGLPSDRFSAERTGGSVSTLTIQRTQQEDSAVYLCASSWTTTNTGELFFGEGSRLTVL.

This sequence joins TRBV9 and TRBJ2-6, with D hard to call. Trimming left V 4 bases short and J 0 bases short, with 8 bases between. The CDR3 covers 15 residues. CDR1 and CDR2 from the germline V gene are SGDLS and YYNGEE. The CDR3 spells CASSSRPSGANVLTF. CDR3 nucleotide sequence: TGTGCCAGCAGCTCTCGACCCTCTGGGGCCAACGTCCTGACTTTC.

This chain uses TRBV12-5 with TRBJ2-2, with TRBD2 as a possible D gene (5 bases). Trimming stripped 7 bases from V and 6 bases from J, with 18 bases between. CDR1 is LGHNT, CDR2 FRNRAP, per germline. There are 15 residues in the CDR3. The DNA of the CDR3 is TGTGCTAGTGCTACCGAGGGAAAAATCTCCGGGGAGCTGTTTTTT. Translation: CASATEGKISGELFF.

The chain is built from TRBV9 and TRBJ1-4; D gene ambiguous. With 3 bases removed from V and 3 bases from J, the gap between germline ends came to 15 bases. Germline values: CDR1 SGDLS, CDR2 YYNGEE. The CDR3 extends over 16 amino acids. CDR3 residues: CASSEEVGLPNEKLFF. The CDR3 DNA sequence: TGTGCCAGCAGCGAGGAGGTGGGTCTTCCTAATGAAAAACTGTTTTTT.

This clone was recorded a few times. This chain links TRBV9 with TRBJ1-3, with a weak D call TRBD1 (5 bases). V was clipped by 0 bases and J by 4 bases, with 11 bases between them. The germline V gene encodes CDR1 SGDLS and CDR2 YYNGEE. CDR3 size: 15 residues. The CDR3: CASSVEAGRGNTIYF. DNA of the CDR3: TGTGCCAGCAGCGTAGAGGCAGGGAGAGGAAACACCATATATTTT.